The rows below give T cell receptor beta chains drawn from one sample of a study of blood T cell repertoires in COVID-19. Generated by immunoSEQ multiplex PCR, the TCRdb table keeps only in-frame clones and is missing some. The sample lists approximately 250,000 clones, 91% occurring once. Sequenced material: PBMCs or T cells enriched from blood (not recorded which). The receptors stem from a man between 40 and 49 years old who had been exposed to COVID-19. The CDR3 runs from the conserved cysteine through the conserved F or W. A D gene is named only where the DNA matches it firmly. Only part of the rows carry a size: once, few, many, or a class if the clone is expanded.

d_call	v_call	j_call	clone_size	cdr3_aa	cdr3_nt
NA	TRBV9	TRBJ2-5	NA	CASSVVAGLYETQYF	TGTGCCAGCAGCGTAGTGGCTGGGCTTTACGAGACCCAGTACTTC
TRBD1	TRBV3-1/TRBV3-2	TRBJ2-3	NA	CASSQGQGAADTQYF	TGTGCCAGCAGCCAAGGACAGGGGGCGGCAGATACGCAGTATTTT
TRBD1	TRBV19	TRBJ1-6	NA	CASSISVWDRDNSPLHF	TGTGCCAGTAGTATATCGGTCTGGGACAGGGATAATTCACCCCTCCACTTT
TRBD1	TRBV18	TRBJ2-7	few	CASSPGQTYEQYF	TGTGCCAGCTCACCGGGACAGACCTACGAGCAGTACTTC
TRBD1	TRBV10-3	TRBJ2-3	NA	CAIEPGQGRADTQYF	TGTGCCATTGAGCCGGGACAGGGTCGGGCAGATACGCAGTATTTT
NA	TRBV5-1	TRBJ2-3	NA	CASRVSANPTDTQYF	TGCGCCAGCAGAGTTAGCGCTAACCCCACAGATACGCAGTATTTT
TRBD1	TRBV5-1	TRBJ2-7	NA	CASLHRGHEQYF	TGCGCCAGCCTCCACAGGGGCCACGAGCAGTACTTC
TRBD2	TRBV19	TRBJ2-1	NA	CASSSPSSGYDNEQFF	TGTGCCAGTAGCTCCCCCTCTAGCGGATACGACAATGAGCAGTTCTTC
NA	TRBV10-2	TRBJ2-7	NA	CASSEANYEQYF	TGCGCCAGCAGCGAGGCGAATTACGAGCAGTACTTC
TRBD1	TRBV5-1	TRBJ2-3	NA	CASSSGQGSFTQYF	TGCGCCAGCAGCTCGGGACAGGGATCTTTCACGCAGTATTTT
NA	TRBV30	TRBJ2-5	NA	CAWSGDSWIETQYF	TGTGCCTGGAGTGGGGACTCCTGGATCGAGACCCAGTACTTC
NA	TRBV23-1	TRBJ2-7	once	CASSRSGPPCYEQYF	TGCGCCAGCAGTCGGTCAGGCCCTCCTTGCTACGAGCAGTACTTC
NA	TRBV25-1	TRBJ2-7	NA	CASRGSPSYEQYF	TGTGCCAGCAGAGGGAGCCCATCCTACGAGCAGTACTTC
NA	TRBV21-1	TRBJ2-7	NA	CASSKRTSGTYEQYF	TGTGCCAGCAGCAAAAGGACTAGCGGAACCTACGAGCAGTACTTC
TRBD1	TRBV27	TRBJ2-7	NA	CASSPTGVGEQYF	TGTGCCAGCAGCCCAACAGGGGTCGGCGAGCAGTACTTC
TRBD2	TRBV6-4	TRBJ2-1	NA	CASSDRAGGPPNEQFF	TGTGCCAGCAGTGATAGGGCGGGAGGGCCTCCAAATGAGCAGTTCTTC
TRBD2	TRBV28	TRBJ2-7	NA	CASSLLAGVHEQYF	TGTGCCAGCAGTTTACTAGCGGGAGTTCACGAGCAGTACTTC
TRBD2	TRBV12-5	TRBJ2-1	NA	CASGLPPRLAGWEGEQFF	TGTGCTAGTGGTTTGCCCCCCCGACTAGCGGGATGGGAAGGCGAGCAGTTCTTC
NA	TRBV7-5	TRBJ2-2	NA	CVRSSTSVAGELFF	TGTGTCAGAAGCTCCACTAGCGTGGCCGGGGAGCTGTTTTTT
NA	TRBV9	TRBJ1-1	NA	CASSPELRGTEAFF	TGTGCCAGCAGCCCGGAGCTCCGGGGGACTGAAGCTTTCTTT
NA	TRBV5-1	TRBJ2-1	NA	CASSSKEYNEQFF	TGCGCCAGCAGCTCCAAGGAGTACAATGAGCAGTTCTTC
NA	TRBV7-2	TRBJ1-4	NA	CASSLERGTEKLFF	TGTGCCAGCAGCTTAGAGCGGGGAACTGAAAAACTGTTTTTT
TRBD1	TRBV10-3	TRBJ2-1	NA	CAISGTGGHYNEQFF	TGTGCCATCAGTGGGACAGGGGGCCACTACAATGAGCAGTTCTTC
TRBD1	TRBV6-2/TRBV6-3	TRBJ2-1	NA	CASSYVGQGVNEQFF	TGTGCCAGCAGTTACGTCGGACAGGGGGTAAATGAGCAGTTCTTC
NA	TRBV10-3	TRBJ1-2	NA	CAISESYGRPTHGYTF	TGTGCCATCAGTGAGTCTTATGGCAGGCCCACACATGGCTACACCTTC
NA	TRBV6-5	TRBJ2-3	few	CASSHRQQPDTQYF	TGTGCCAGCAGCCACCGACAGCAGCCAGATACGCAGTATTTT
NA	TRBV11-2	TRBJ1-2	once	CASSPSGNYGYTF	TGTGCCAGCAGCCCTAGTGGGAACTATGGCTACACCTTC
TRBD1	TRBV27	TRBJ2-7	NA	CASRSLWDSISYEQYF	TGTGCCAGCCGATCGCTCTGGGACAGTATATCCTACGAGCAGTACTTC
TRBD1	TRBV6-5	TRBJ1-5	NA	CASSPGTGGNQPQHF	TGTGCCAGCAGTCCCGGGACAGGAGGCAATCAGCCCCAGCATTTT
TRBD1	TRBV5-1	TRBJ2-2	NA	CASSLTGALTGELFF	TGCGCCAGCAGCTTGACAGGGGCTCTCACCGGGGAGCTGTTTTTT
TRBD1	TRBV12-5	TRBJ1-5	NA	CASGLTDRGNQPQHF	TGTGCTAGTGGTTTGACAGACAGGGGCAATCAGCCCCAGCATTTT
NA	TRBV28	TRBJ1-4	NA	CASSLSLGGEKLFF	TGTGCCAGCAGTTTATCTCTGGGGGGGGAAAAACTGTTTTTT
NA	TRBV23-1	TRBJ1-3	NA	CASSQSQGTGGNTIYF	TGCGCCAGCAGTCAATCCCAGGGGACGGGGGGAAACACCATATATTTT
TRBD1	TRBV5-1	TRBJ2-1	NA	CASSWGGQGAGNEQFF	TGCGCCAGCAGCTGGGGAGGACAGGGGGCTGGCAATGAGCAGTTCTTC
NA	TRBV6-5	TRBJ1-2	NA	CASTPQVSYGYTF	TGTGCCAGCACCCCCCAGGTCTCCTATGGCTACACCTTC
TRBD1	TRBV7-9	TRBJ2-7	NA	CASSSRGLGEQYF	TGTGCCAGCAGCTCCAGGGGGCTGGGAGAGCAGTACTTC
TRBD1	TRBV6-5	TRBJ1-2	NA	CASSSGQGRGYTF	TGTGCCAGCAGTTCGGGACAGGGTCGGGGCTACACCTTC
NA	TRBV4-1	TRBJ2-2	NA	CASSQGPDKTGELFF	TGCGCCAGCAGCCAAGGTCCGGACAAAACCGGGGAGCTGTTTTTT
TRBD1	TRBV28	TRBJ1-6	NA	CASSGQGAYNSPLHF	TGTGCCAGCAGTGGACAGGGGGCCTATAATTCACCCCTCCACTTT
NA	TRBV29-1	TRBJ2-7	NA	CSGSGGPSSYEQYF	TGCAGCGGCTCAGGAGGGCCAAGTTCCTACGAGCAGTACTTC